The 31 T cell receptor beta chains below come from one sample, sequenced in a study of regulatory T cells in long-lasting Graves disease. To make TCR beta libraries, researchers used iRepertoire HTBI primers and Arm-PCR of CDR3 regions. Each CDR3 protein is one row after TCRdb ran MiXCR on the multiplex PCR reads. The profile covers some 410,000 distinct CDR3 sequences, with approximately 16% appearing a single time and over 8.5% taken by the ten largest. Time point of the sample: newly diagnosed GD, antithyroid drugs for less than 3 months. TCR sequences were obtained from RNA taken from PBMCs. The data also belong to a second study, concerning T cells in Graves' hyperthyroidism and ophthalmopathy.

This specimen was peripheral blood mononuclear cells (PBMCs), taken at new diagnosis, from a patient treated with antithyroid drugs. The source is a woman aged 25 to 39 with Graves disease.

This clonotype was recorded at least ten times. This chain links TRBV28 with TRBJ2-1; TRBD2 is a possible D gene (5 bases). The CDR3 consists of 12 residues. V lost 3 bases, J lost 10 bases, and 10 bases lay in between. Germline assignment: CDR1 MDHEN and CDR2 SYDVKM. In DNA, the CDR3 is TGTGCCAGCAGTTTTTTAGCGACAGAGCAGTTCTTC. Protein product: CASSFLATEQFF.

Points on this clonotype: A much larger clone differs from this one at a single base, so this may be a read error. The CDR3 is CASSTLYRGRYEQYF. DNA for the CDR3: TGCGCCAGCAGCACTCTTTACAGGGGGCGCTACGAGCAGTACTTC. The chain joins TRBV5-1 to TRBJ2-7; 9 bases are shared with TRBD1. The CDR3 has 15 residues. Trimming at V came to 4 bases and at J to 3 bases, leaving 8 bases not matched to a gene. Germline CDR1 reads SGHRS; CDR2 reads YFSETQ.

The chain couples TRBV12-3 or TRBV12-4 to TRBJ2-3; TRBD1 matches at 12 bases. The CDR3 is made up of 15 amino acids. V dropped 6 bases and J dropped 5; count of bases not matched to a gene: 6. CDR3 sequence: CASRRGTGGGDTQYF. The CDR3 DNA follows: TGTGCCAGCAGGCGGGGGACAGGGGGCGGAGATACGCAGTATTTT.

CDR3 sequence reads: CAMGDSQDQPQHF. CDR3 bases: TGTGCCATGGGGGACAGCCAGGATCAGCCCCAGCATTTT. The chain combines TRBV10-3 with TRBJ1-5; 7 bases line up with TRBD1. The CDR3 runs to 13 residues. CDR1 is ENHRY and CDR2 is SYGVKD in the germline V gene. The V segment lost 9 bases and the J segment 5 bases; nucleotides outside the gene matches: 7.

Many counts were recorded for this clonotype. The chain recombines TRBV6-5 with TRBJ2-1; the D is unclear. Germline values: CDR1 MNHEY, CDR2 SVGAGI. This CDR3 has 13 residues. V lost 0 bases, J lost 10 bases, and 10 bases lay in between. CDR3 sequence (DNA): TGTGCCAGCAGTTACTCGATAGAGCGCGAGCAGTTCTTC. It codes for CASSYSIEREQFF.

About this clonotype: With a much larger clone just one base away, this may be a read error. The chain combines TRBV13 with TRBJ2-2; tentatively, D is TRBD2 (5 bases). Germline-derived CDR1 and CDR2 are PRHDT and FYEKMQ (reference sequence). There are 13 residues in the CDR3. The CDR3 DNA is TGTGCCAGCAGCTTAGAGGAGGCCGGGGAGCTGGTTTTT. This encodes CASSLEEAGELVF.

This clonotype was seen many times. The chain uses TRBV6-5 and TRBJ2-7; no firm D call. The CDR3 is 15 residues long. The germline gives CDR1 MNHEY, CDR2 SVGAGI. With 0 bases removed from V and 0 bases from J, the gap between germline ends came to 9 bases. CDR3 in amino acids: CASSYSRPSSYEQYF. In nucleotides, the CDR3 is TGTGCCAGCAGTTACTCGAGGCCGAGCTCCTACGAGCAGTACTTC.

This clonotype appeared many times. This chain links TRBV27 with TRBJ1-1, with 8 bases fitting TRBD1. J was trimmed by 4 bases and V by 3 bases; bases with no gene match: 4. The CDR3 is made up of 14 amino acids. Per the germline V gene, CDR1 is MNHEY and CDR2 is SMNVEV (reference sequence). The CDR3: CASSFRGRSTEAFF. The CDR3 DNA sequence: TGTGCCAGCAGTTTCAGGGGGCGAAGCACTGAAGCTTTCTTT.

This clonotype was detected ten times or more. This chain joins TRBV3-1 and TRBJ2-5; D may be TRBD2 (7 bases). The CDR3 is made up of 19 amino acids. V was shortened by 2 bases and J by 7 bases, with 29 bases between the two germline ends. In germline, CDR1 is LGHDT, CDR2 YNNKEL (reference sequence). The CDR3 region has the DNA TGTGCCAGCAGCCAACCGTCAAAGGGGGACTACGTGAATTACGGGACCCAGTACTTC. Encoded protein: CASSQPSKGDYVNYGTQYF.

This clonotype was observed many times. V and J are TRBV6-2 or TRBV6-3 and TRBJ1-1; D possibly corresponds to TRBD1 (5 bases). The germline gives CDR1 MNHEY, CDR2 SVGEGT. The CDR3 has 13 amino acids. V dropped 10 bases and J dropped 6 bases, with 18 bases sitting between them. The CDR3 coding sequence is TGTGCCACCCGAGCAGGGATCAGTTCTGAAGCTTTCTTT. Protein product: CATRAGISSEAFF.

A word on this clonotype: A read error may be the cause here, since a much bigger clone is one base away. The V call is TRBV20-1, the J call TRBJ2-3, with a weak D call TRBD2 (6 bases). The CDR3 is 14 amino acids. The germline V gene encodes CDR1 DFQATT and CDR2 SNEGSKA (reference sequence). The chain's CDR3 is CSVRGSVGTDTRYF. CDR3 DNA sequence: TGCAGTGTTCGGGGGAGTGTAGGCACAGATACGCGGTATTTT.

Details on this clonotype: Since a much larger clone is just one base distant, this may be a read error. The chain is built from TRBV7-9 and TRBJ1-5; tentatively, D is TRBD1 (6 bases). The V and J ends lost 5 bases and 6 bases respectively, with 17 bases between them. The CDR3 covers 15 residues. Germline V gene data show CDR1 as SEHNR and CDR2 as FQNEAQ (reference sequence). The CDR3 region is CASSTSATGVQPQHF. CDR3 nucleotide sequence: TGTGCCAGCAGCACTAGCGCGACAGGTGTTCAGCCCCAGCATTTT.

The rearrangement links TRBV9 to TRBJ2-3, with TRBD1 as a possible D gene (5 bases). The CDR3 consists of 14 residues. The ends were cut back, 6 bases at V and 1 base at J, with 12 bases in the middle. Germline V gene lookup returns CDR1 SGDLS and CDR2 YYNGEE. The chain's CDR3 is CASKGRAGTDTQYF. Written as DNA, the CDR3 is TGTGCCAGCAAGGGCAGGGCAGGCACAGATACGCAGTATTTT. Looking up the rest from reference TRBV9 and TRBJ2-3 gives the full variable domain: DSGVTQTPKHLITATGQRVTLRCSPRSGDLSVYWYQQSLDQGLQFLIQYYNGEERAKGNILERFSAQQFPDLHSELNLSSLELGDSALYFCASKGRAGTDTQYFGPGTRLTVL.

The CDR3 sequence is CSARGAGTSGSQTQYF. CDR3 DNA: TGCAGTGCTAGAGGAGCCGGGACTAGCGGGAGCCAGACCCAGTACTTC. This rearrangement joins TRBV20-1 to TRBJ2-5; TRBD2 agrees at 14 bases. The junction had 7 bases not matched to a gene; V was cut back by 1 base and J by 6 bases. Germline CDR1 is DFQATT and CDR2 is SNEGSKA (reference sequence). This CDR3 spans 16 amino acids.

This clonotype occurred many times. The rearrangement joins TRBV20-1 to TRBJ2-7; tentative D call: TRBD2 (6 bases). Germline V gene sequence: CDR1 DFQATT, CDR2 SNEGSKA (reference sequence). Trimming shortened V by 5 bases and J by 5 bases, and 25 bases separated the two germline ends. The CDR3 is made up of 16 amino acids. The CDR3: CSAQPPIAEGRNEQYF. The DNA of the CDR3 is TGCAGTGCTCAGCCCCCAATAGCGGAGGGGAGGAACGAGCAGTACTTC.

This clonotype was recorded once. A read error may explain this, as a much larger clone is one base away. The chain joins TRBV6-6 to TRBJ2-7, with 7 bases fitting TRBD2. The germline V gene has CDR1 MNHNY and CDR2 SVGAGI (reference sequence). The CDR3 runs 17 residues. The CDR3 DNA sequence: TGTGCCAGCAGTTACTGGAGTCAGCGGGATTTCTCCTACAAGCAGTACTTC. This translates into CASSYWSQRDFSYKQYF.

As concerns this clonotype: Likely a read error: the CDR3 ends without its conserved phenylalanine or tryptophan. The chain is built from TRBV29-1 and TRBJ1-1, with D possibly TRBD1 on 6 matching bases. The CDR3 is 13 amino acids. The V gene lost 0 bases and the J gene lost 4 bases, with 9 bases spanning the gap. Germline loops: CDR1 SQVTM, CDR2 ANQGSEA. The CDR3 is CSVEEQGTTEAFS. The CDR3, as DNA: TGCAGCGTTGAAGAGCAGGGGACCACTGAAGCTTTCTCT.

This clonotype was recorded many times. The chain recombines TRBV18 with TRBJ1-1; D possibly corresponds to TRBD1 (5 bases). In germline, CDR1 is KGHSH, CDR2 LQKENI. V lost 1 base, J lost 7 bases, and 13 bases lay in between. The CDR3 has 14 amino acids. The chain's CDR3 is CASSPRVRDSEAFF. In nucleotides, the CDR3 is TGTGCCAGCTCACCACGGGTACGCGACAGTGAAGCTTTCTTT.

This sequence joins TRBV20-1 and TRBJ2-1; D gene uncertain. V was pared by 2 bases and J by 9 bases, with 8 bases between. CDR1 is DFQATT and CDR2 is SNEGSKA in the germline V gene (reference sequence). The CDR3 is 11 residues long. The CDR3 is CSARPLVEQFF. In DNA form, the CDR3 reads TGCAGTGCTAGACCCTTGGTTGAGCAGTTCTTC.

The chain combines TRBV7-2 with TRBJ2-7, with 11 bases matching TRBD2. CDR3 length: 16 residues. Germline CDR1 SGHTA, CDR2 FQGNSA. Trimming removed 5 bases from V and 2 bases from J; junction bases left unmatched: 8. CDR3 loop: CASSQKTSGTPYEQYF. As DNA, the CDR3 is TGTGCCAGCAGCCAAAAGACTAGCGGGACGCCCTACGAGCAGTACTTC.

The rearrangement joins TRBV7-2 to TRBJ1-1; 8 bases match TRBD1. Per the germline V gene, CDR1 is SGHTA and CDR2 is FQGNSA. The V and J ends lost 5 bases and 1 base, in that order; junction bases with no gene match: 9. This CDR3 is 16 amino acids long. The CDR3 DNA is TGTGCCAGCAGCCCCCGGGGCCAGGGGGCGAACACTGAAGCTTTCTTT. Translation: CASSPRGQGANTEAFF.

V gene TRBV9 combines with J gene TRBJ2-1, with 13 bases aligning to TRBD2. CDR1 is SGDLS and CDR2 is YYNGEE in the germline V gene. V lost 4 bases, J lost 0 bases, and 4 bases stayed unmatched. The CDR3 sequence is 17 residues long. The CDR3 sequence is CASSPGTSGNSYNEQFF. Here the CDR3 DNA reads TGTGCCAGCAGCCCGGGGACTAGCGGGAACTCCTACAATGAGCAGTTCTTC.

The rearrangement links TRBV6-1 to TRBJ1-2; D is perhaps TRBD1 (6 bases). CDR1 and CDR2 (germline): MNHNS, SASEGT. The V end was cut by 5 bases, the J end by 8 bases, with 15 bases between. The CDR3 covers 13 residues. CDR3 in amino acids: CASSLTTGAGYTF. The CDR3 DNA reads TGTGCCAGCAGTCTGACGACAGGTGCCGGCTACACCTTC.

This clonotype was seen repeatedly, ten times or more. The V and J genes are TRBV24-1 and TRBJ1-5; D call uncertain. This CDR3 is built from 17 residues. V shed 2 bases and J shed 1 base, with 14 bases lying between them. Germline CDR1 and CDR2: KGHDR and SFDVKD. CDR3 residues: CATSDSGPPRSNQPQHF. The DNA for the CDR3 is TGTGCCACCAGTGATTCGGGTCCTCCTAGAAGCAATCAGCCCCAGCATTTT.

This clonotype occurred a few times. The chain combines TRBV12-3 or TRBV12-4 with TRBJ1-4, with D possibly being TRBD1 (6 bases). The V and J ends lost 5 bases and 11 bases respectively, with 24 bases between them. This CDR3 has 16 residues. CDR3 bases: TGTGCCAGCAGTCCCTGGTCTAGACAGGAGGGAGATAAACTGTTTTTT. Translating it yields CASSPWSRQEGDKLFF.

This clonotype was found once. This chain uses TRBV29-1 with TRBJ1-2; D not certain. CDR1 and CDR2 (germline): SQVTM, ANQGSEA. V lost 4 bases and J 4 bases, leaving 10 bases between the germline ends. The CDR3 has 12 residues. The CDR3: CSVVSRSYGYTF. The CDR3, as DNA: TGCAGCGTTGTTTCGCGATCCTATGGCTACACCTTC.

This clonotype was observed at least ten times. This chain connects TRBV7-2 to TRBJ2-7; possibly TRBD1 for D (6 bases). This CDR3 region has 17 residues. From germline, CDR1 is SGHTA and CDR2 FQGNSA. Trimming left V 5 bases short and J 0 bases short, with 20 bases between. CDR3 bases: TGTGCCAGCAGCCCCCGGGACATGAGGTTTCGCTCCTACGAGCAGTACTTC. This translates into CASSPRDMRFRSYEQYF.

There are many counts of this clonotype. This chain links TRBV20-1 with TRBJ2-7; 10 nucleotides match TRBD1. CDR3 length equals 15 residues. CDR1 and CDR2 from the germline V gene are DFQATT and SNEGSKA (reference sequence). Trimming removed 1 base from V and 5 bases from J; junction bases left unmatched: 8. The CDR3 DNA follows: TGCAGTGCTAGAGCCATCCTGGGGACAGGGGACGAGCAGTACTTC. This encodes CSARAILGTGDEQYF.

This clonotype occurred many times. The V gene is TRBV6-5, the J gene TRBJ2-7; 8 bases agree with TRBD1. The length of the CDR3 is 15 residues. V lost 6 bases to trimming and J lost 1 base; unmatched junction nucleotides: 8. CDR1 is MNHEY and CDR2 is SVGAGI in the germline V gene. In nucleotides, the CDR3 is TGTGCCAGCAGCTACCGGACAGGGAGTTCCTACGAGCAGTACTTC. Protein product: CASSYRTGSSYEQYF.

The V gene is TRBV7-2, the J gene TRBJ2-5, with TRBD2 matching 10 bases. After removal of 5 bases from V and 7 bases from J, the junction contained 7 bases not matched to a gene. This CDR3 spans 14 amino acids. CDR1 SGHTA and CDR2 FQGNSA come from the germline V gene. The CDR3 DNA is TGTGCCAGCAGCCCTAGCGGGAGAGAGGGGACCCAGTACTTC. It yields the protein CASSPSGREGTQYF.

This clonotype came up many times. This sequence joins TRBV2 and TRBJ2-5; TRBD2 agrees at 7 bases. V gave up 6 bases and J gave up 4 bases; unmatched junction bases: 11. Germline assignment: CDR1 SNHLY and CDR2 FYNNEI. The CDR3 spans 15 residues. The CDR3 is CASRGREWGVETQYF. DNA for the CDR3: TGTGCCAGCAGGGGGCGGGAGTGGGGAGTAGAGACCCAGTACTTC.